The 25 T cell receptor beta chains below were found in one sample sequenced in a study of CD4 T cells in relation to SARS-CoV-2 and coronaviruses (dated by TCRdb to the early 2020s). Their target antigens are unknown. Library generation was performed with the immunoSEQ multiplex PCR assay. TCRdb holds this immuneACCESS table with in-frame rearrangements only. Some clones are missing; in checked studies, unresolved V genes explain under half, and the rest has no known cause. The sample data list 35,000 or so clones, and roughly four fifths of these were observed just once. Over 5% of the sample belongs to the ten largest clones. Material for sequencing was naive CD4+ T cells from PBMCs, cultured in vitro. The sample's cell subset or site label, decoded: naive CD4+ T cells isolated by negative enrichment. The receptors stem from an adult with COVID-19.

The V and J genes are TRBV7-5 and TRBJ1-5; no check of the table's D call, TRBD1, against the DNA was made. TRBV7-5 is flagged as a pseudogene. This CDR3 has 16 residues. The CDR3 sequence is CVRSSLVKQGHQPQHF. As DNA, the CDR3 is TGTGTCAGAAGCTCCTTAGTCAAACAGGGGCATCAGCCCCAGCATTTT.

V and J are TRBV5-8 and TRBJ1-4; D uncertain. Germline CDR1 SGHTS, CDR2 YDEGEE. Trimming took off 2 bases at V and 8 bases at J, with 22 bases between the two ends. This CDR3 is built from 17 residues. This CDR3 reads CASSFPSPNKKGEKLFF. The CDR3 DNA sequence: TGTGCCAGCAGCTTCCCTTCACCAAACAAAAAAGGCGAAAAACTGTTTTTT. The whole variable domain, remainder taken from reference TRBV5-8 and TRBJ1-4, is EAGVTQSPTHLIKTRGQQATLRCSPISGHTSVYWYQQALGLGLQFLLWYDEGEERNRGNFPPRFSGRQFPNYSSELNVNALELEDSALYLCASSFPSPNKKGEKLFFGSGTQLSVL.

This chain links TRBV5-1 with TRBJ1-3; maybe TRBD1 (5 bases). V was pared by 1 base and J by 0 bases, with 8 bases between. This CDR3 has 15 amino acids. Germline V gene lookup returns CDR1 SGHRS and CDR2 YFSETQ. As DNA, the CDR3 is TGCGCCAGCAGCTTGAGCGGGACCTCTGGAAACACCATATATTTT. The encoded protein is CASSLSGTSGNTIYF.

The sample holds one count of this clone. CDR3 protein: CASTLWTGSSGANVLTF. The CDR3, as DNA: TGCGCCAGCACCCTGTGGACAGGAAGCTCTGGGGCCAACGTCCTGACTTTC. The rearrangement joins TRBV5-1 to TRBJ2-6, with 7 bases matching TRBD1. Losses at the gene ends were 6 bases for V and 0 bases for J; bases not matched to a gene: 9. CDR1 is SGHRS, CDR2 YFSETQ, per germline. CDR3 length equals 17 residues.

This clone was recorded once. V gene TRBV7-7 combines with J gene TRBJ2-3; 8 bases map to TRBD2. The CDR3 length is 14 residues. With V trimmed by 9 bases and J by 5 bases, 10 bases remained unmatched. The germline CDR1 and CDR2 sequences are SSHAT and FNYEAQ (reference sequence). This CDR3 reads CASSTGGPQDTQYF. The CDR3 bases are TGTGCCAGTAGCACGGGAGGGCCTCAAGATACGCAGTATTTT.

The V call is TRBV4-1, the J call TRBJ2-5; 8 bases agree with TRBD1. This CDR3 has 15 residues. From germline, CDR1 is MGHRA and CDR2 YSYEKL. V dropped 1 base and J dropped 4; count of bases not matched to a gene: 5. The CDR3 is CASSQATGAGETQYF. The CDR3 DNA reads TGCGCCAGCAGCCAAGCGACAGGGGCCGGAGAGACCCAGTACTTC.

This clone has only a few counts. The rearrangement links TRBV7-9 to TRBJ2-6, with 8 positions matching TRBD1. CDR3 length: 19 residues. Germline-derived CDR1 and CDR2 are SEHNR and FQNEAQ (reference sequence). The J segment lost 1 base and the V segment lost 1 base, leaving 9 bases of the junction unmatched. In DNA, the CDR3 is TGTGCCAGCAGCTTAGATTTCGGACAGGGATCTTCTGGGGCCAACGTCCTGACTTTC. Translated: CASSLDFGQGSSGANVLTF.

The chain has TRBV27 and TRBJ1-5, with D uncertain. The CDR3 loop spans 12 amino acids. Germline V gene data show CDR1 as MNHEY and CDR2 as SMNVEV (reference sequence). The ends were cut back, 3 bases at V and 7 bases at J, with 7 bases in the middle. CDR3 amino acids: CASSFPNQPQHF. CDR3 DNA sequence: TGTGCCAGCAGTTTCCCGAACCAGCCCCAGCATTTT.

This chain connects TRBV29-1 to TRBJ2-4, with a tentative D call TRBD2 (5 bases). CDR1 is SQVTM, CDR2 ANQGSEA, per germline. Trimming shortened V by 6 bases and J by 0 bases, and 9 bases separated the two germline ends. This CDR3 spans 13 amino acids. The CDR3 protein is CSVGVLAKNIQYF. The CDR3 DNA is TGCAGCGTCGGGGTACTAGCCAAAAACATTCAGTACTTC.

The chain uses TRBV15 and TRBJ2-6; 13 positions agree with TRBD2. CDR1 and CDR2 (germline): LNHNV, YYDKDF (reference sequence). This CDR3 contains 17 residues. After removal of 3 bases from V and 4 bases from J, the junction contained 3 bases not matched to a gene. The CDR3 loop reads CATSRGTSGNGANVLTF. The DNA for the CDR3 is TGTGCCACCAGCAGGGGGACTAGCGGGAACGGGGCCAACGTCCTGACTTTC.

V usage is TRBV28 and J usage is TRBJ2-7; D tentatively reads TRBD1 or TRBD2 (5 bases each). V lost 10 bases to trimming and J lost 1 base, with 11 bases between them. In germline, CDR1 is MDHEN, CDR2 SYDVKM. This CDR3 is built from 12 residues. In DNA, the CDR3 is TGTGCCACAGTCGGGGCGTCCTACGAGCAGTACTTC. Translated, it gives CATVGASYEQYF.

The chain employs TRBV5-1 and TRBJ2-3; D call uncertain. CDR1 and CDR2 (germline): SGHRS, YFSETQ. The CDR3 loop spans 15 amino acids. The V gene lost 1 base and the J gene lost 3 bases, with 12 bases spanning the gap. CDR3 nucleotide sequence: TGCGCCAGCAGCTTGAAGGGAAGAACTACAGATACGCAGTATTTT. Translating gives CASSLKGRTTDTQYF.

CDR3 DNA sequence: TGTGCCAGCAGCCATGGGAGAAGCTCCTACGAGCAGTACTTC. It is translated as CASSHGRSSYEQYF. The chain employs TRBV3-1 (or the pseudogene TRBV3-2) and TRBJ2-7; possibly TRBD2 for D (5 bases). Germline V gives CDR1 LGHDT, CDR2 YNNKEL (reference sequence). This CDR3 region has 14 residues. V was clipped by 3 bases and J by 0 bases, with 9 bases between them.

This clone has only one observation. The chain uses TRBV3-1 (or the pseudogene TRBV3-2) and TRBJ1-2; 10 positions match TRBD1. CDR1 and CDR2 (germline): LGHDT, YNNKEL (reference sequence). The V and J ends lost 4 bases and 6 bases, in that order; junction bases with no gene match: 2. The CDR3 has 13 amino acids. The CDR3 DNA reads TGTGCCAGCAGCCCCGGGACAGGGGATGGCTACACCTTC. It encodes CASSPGTGDGYTF.

This chain connects TRBV5-1 to TRBJ2-3; 8 bases map to TRBD2. Trimming removed 4 bases from V and 4 bases from J; junction bases left unmatched: 5. The length of the CDR3 is 14 residues. Germline CDR1 is SGHRS and CDR2 is YFSETQ. The CDR3 bases are TGCGCCAGCAGCCCGACTAGCGTTGCAGATACGCAGTATTTT. It yields the protein CASSPTSVADTQYF.

The chain is built from TRBV19 and TRBJ1-6, with 7 bases lining up with TRBD1. The germline V gene has CDR1 LNHDA and CDR2 SQIVND (reference sequence). This CDR3 is built from 14 residues. The ends lost 3 bases at V and 6 bases at J; junction bases unmatched: 2. CDR3 loop: CASSIGTANSPLHF. Here the CDR3 DNA reads TGTGCCAGTAGTATTGGGACAGCTAATTCACCCCTCCACTTT.

The CDR3 protein is CASSFYDLPGNTYEQYF. For the CDR3, the DNA is TGTGCCAGCAGTTTCTATGACCTACCAGGGAATACCTACGAGCAGTACTTC. V usage is TRBV28 and J usage is TRBJ2-7, with D perhaps matching TRBD1 (5 bases). The CDR3 is made up of 17 amino acids. The germline V gene has CDR1 MDHEN and CDR2 SYDVKM. Trimming removed 3 bases at V and 2 bases at J, with 20 bases between.

This clone appeared a single time. The chain recombines TRBV10-3 with TRBJ2-2, with 11 positions matching TRBD2. V dropped 10 bases and J dropped 6; count of bases not matched to a gene: 7. From germline, CDR1 is ENHRY and CDR2 SYGVKD. CDR3 length: 14 amino acids. The CDR3 spells CATISGRAAGELFF. The CDR3 coding sequence is TGTGCCACAATTAGCGGGAGGGCCGCCGGGGAGCTGTTTTTT.

This chain uses TRBV7-2 with TRBJ2-1, with D unresolved. The CDR3 sequence is 13 residues long. V gave up 2 bases and J gave up 6 bases, with 8 bases separating them. The germline V gene has CDR1 SGHTA and CDR2 FQGNSA. The CDR3 protein is CASSLKRPNEQFF. CDR3 coding DNA: TGTGCCAGCAGCTTAAAGAGGCCCAATGAGCAGTTCTTC.

The V and J genes are TRBV19 and TRBJ1-3; D may be TRBD1 (5 bases). CDR1 is LNHDA, CDR2 SQIVND, per germline (reference sequence). This CDR3 region has 16 residues. V dropped 9 bases and J dropped 2 bases, with 20 bases sitting between them. CDR3 region: CASRRGTTGTGNTIYF. The CDR3, as DNA: TGTGCCAGCCGAAGGGGTACTACGGGGACTGGAAACACCATATATTTT.

V usage is TRBV27 and J usage is TRBJ2-7; the D gene is possibly TRBD1 (6 bases). The CDR3 spans 13 residues. V lost 6 bases and J lost 6, with 15 bases in between. The V gene's germline CDR1 is MNHEY and CDR2 SMNVEV (reference sequence). The CDR3 nucleotides read TGTGCCAGCAGCCTAACAGGGTTTGGCGAGCAGTACTTC. Residues: CASSLTGFGEQYF.

For the CDR3, the DNA is TGTGCCACCAGTGACCTCAGCGGGAGTTCGGATACGCAGTATTTT. It is translated as CATSDLSGSSDTQYF. This rearrangement joins TRBV24-1 to TRBJ2-3; the match to TRBD2 covers 8 bases. Per germline, CDR1 KGHDR and CDR2 SFDVKD. CDR3 length: 15 amino acids. The J segment lost 6 bases and the V segment lost 4 bases, leaving 8 bases of the junction unmatched.

The rearrangement joins TRBV6-5 to TRBJ2-4; D remains ambiguous. Germline CDR1 is MNHEY and CDR2 is SVGAGI. The ends were cut back, 8 bases at V and 5 bases at J, with 13 bases in the middle. CDR3 length equals 13 residues. This chain's CDR3 is CASYDESQNIQYF. In DNA, the CDR3 is TGTGCCAGCTATGACGAAAGCCAAAACATTCAGTACTTC.

The rearrangement uses TRBV9 and TRBJ2-2, with D tentatively TRBD1 (5 bases). The V and J ends lost 0 bases and 0 bases respectively, with 6 bases between them. The length of the CDR3 is 15 residues. Per the germline V gene, CDR1 is SGDLS and CDR2 is YYNGEE. The CDR3, as DNA: TGTGCCAGCAGCGTAGAGACAGCGAACACCGGGGAGCTGTTTTTT. This encodes CASSVETANTGELFF.

The genes are TRBV28 and TRBJ1-5; weak D call: TRBD1 (6 bases). V lost 8 bases and J 7 bases, leaving 12 bases between the germline ends. This CDR3 is built from 12 residues. The germline gives CDR1 MDHEN, CDR2 SYDVKM. DNA for the CDR3: TGTGCCAGCGCACAGGGTTACCAGCCCCAGCATTTT. Encoded protein: CASAQGYQPQHF.